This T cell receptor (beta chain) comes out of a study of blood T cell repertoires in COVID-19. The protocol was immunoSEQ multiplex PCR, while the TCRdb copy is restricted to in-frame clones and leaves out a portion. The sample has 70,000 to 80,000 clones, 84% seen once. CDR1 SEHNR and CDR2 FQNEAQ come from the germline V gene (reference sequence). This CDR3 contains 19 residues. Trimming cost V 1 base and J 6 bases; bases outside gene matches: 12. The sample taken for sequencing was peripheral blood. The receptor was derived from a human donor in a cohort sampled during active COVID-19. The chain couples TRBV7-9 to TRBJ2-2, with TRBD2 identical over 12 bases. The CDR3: CASSLGRLAGDSKSGELFF. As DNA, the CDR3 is TGTGCCAGCAGCTTAGGTCGACTAGCGGGAGATTCAAAGTCCGGGGAGCTGTTTTTT.